The 5 T cell receptor beta chains presented below share a single source sample, sequenced in a study of early T cells in non-severe SARS-CoV-2 infection. TCRdb reprocessed the 5' RACE reads via MiXCR and lists one record per CDR3 protein. The table lists about 60,000 distinct CDR3 sequences, about 19% of them singletons. This material consisted of whole blood, taken at baseline. The receptors derive from an adult who was a healthcare worker with PCR-confirmed SARS-CoV-2 infection or an uninfected control (not recorded which).

This clonotype was counted a few times. The CDR3 sequence is CASRPYGGLGDEQFF. The CDR3 nucleotides read TGTGCCAGCAGACCATACGGGGGACTGGGGGATGAGCAGTTCTTC. The rearrangement joins TRBV2 to TRBJ2-1, with D possibly being TRBD2 (6 bases). CDR1 is SNHLY, CDR2 FYNNEI, per germline. Trimming pared 6 bases from V and 8 bases from J, leaving 20 bases between. The CDR3 runs to 15 residues.

This clonotype was observed a few times. The chain joins TRBV7-8 to TRBJ1-1; TRBD1 matches 7 bases. Germline V gene sequence: CDR1 SGHVS, CDR2 FQNEAQ. The CDR3 extends over 15 amino acids. Trimming removed 4 bases from V and 1 base from J; junction bases left unmatched: 6. The CDR3: CASSSATGTNTEAFF. In nucleotides, the CDR3 is TGTGCCAGCAGCTCCGCGACAGGGACGAACACTGAAGCTTTCTTT.

This clonotype has more than one count but fewer than ten. The V gene is TRBV3-1, the J gene TRBJ2-1; the D gene is possibly TRBD2 (6 bases). The CDR3 covers 15 residues. Trimming took off 1 base at V and 9 bases at J, with 16 bases between the two ends. Per the germline V gene, CDR1 is LGHDT and CDR2 is YNNKEL (reference sequence). The DNA of the CDR3 is TGTGCCAGCAGCCAAGGGATTAGCAGTAGCGGTGAGCAGTTCTTC. It is translated as CASSQGISSSGEQFF.

The chain links TRBV2 to TRBJ1-3; D remains ambiguous. The V gene's germline CDR1 is SNHLY and CDR2 FYNNEI. Deletions cut 6 bases from V and 3 bases from J, with 9 bases between. The CDR3 spans 13 residues. The CDR3 nucleotides are TGTGCCAGCAGCGCCGAACTTGGAAACACCATATATTTT. Its translation: CASSAELGNTIYF.

V is TRBV7-6 and J is TRBJ1-4; D is undetermined. This CDR3 is 13 amino acids long. Germline V gene sequence: CDR1 SGHVS, CDR2 FNYEAQ. The V gene lost 5 bases and the J gene lost 8 bases, with 12 bases spanning the gap. The CDR3 DNA reads as TGTGCCAGCAGCCGGGCCCCTGTGGAAAAACTGTTTTTT. Translating gives CASSRAPVEKLFF.